These 22 T cell receptor beta chains were sequenced from one sample in a study of control samples from healthy donors and cancer patients. Sequencing was performed with immunoSEQ multiplex PCR; in TCRdb, only in-frame clones are kept and a portion is missing. The sample contains about 150,000 clones, about 90% of which appear only once. Sequencing used blood. The source of these receptors is a woman between 40 and 55 years old in good health.

The chain is built from TRBV6-5 and TRBJ2-7, with D perhaps matching TRBD1 (5 bases). The CDR3 contains 14 residues. Trimming took off 3 bases at V and 0 bases at J, with 9 bases between the two ends. Germline CDR1 reads MNHEY; CDR2 reads SVGAGI. CDR3 in amino acids: CASSYGQGSYEQYF. DNA for the CDR3: TGTGCCAGCAGTTATGGCCAGGGCTCCTACGAGCAGTACTTC.

The chain carries TRBV11-2 and TRBJ1-6, with D tentatively TRBD1 (5 bases). V was trimmed by 4 bases and J by 9 bases, leaving 19 bases between them. Germline loops: CDR1 SGHAT, CDR2 FQNNGV. The CDR3 has 16 amino acids. CDR3 region: CASSYSGSLRGSPLHF. The CDR3 DNA reads TGTGCCAGCAGCTACTCCGGTTCGCTGAGGGGTTCACCCCTCCACTTT.

The rearrangement links TRBV18 to TRBJ1-2, with TRBD1 matching 9 bases. The CDR3 runs to 15 residues. V was pared by 5 bases and J by 6 bases, with 10 bases of the junction left unmatched. Germline V gene lookup returns CDR1 KGHSH and CDR2 LQKENI. The CDR3 sequence is CASSSTGGGLDGYTF. CDR3 coding DNA: TGTGCCAGCTCAAGTACAGGGGGCGGCTTGGATGGCTACACCTTC.

The chain uses TRBV6-2 or TRBV6-3 and TRBJ2-1; 8 bases match TRBD1. Trimming at V came to 7 bases and at J to 5 bases, leaving 19 bases not matched to a gene. The length of the CDR3 is 18 residues. Germline CDR1 and CDR2: MNHEY and SVGEGT. The CDR3 loop reads CASIPNGPTGEDDNEQFF. CDR3 coding DNA: TGTGCCAGCATCCCGAACGGGCCGACAGGGGAAGACGACAATGAGCAGTTCTTC.

V is TRBV27 and J is TRBJ2-7, with D perhaps matching TRBD1 (5 bases). Trimming stripped 1 base from V and 3 bases from J, with 13 bases between. CDR1 is MNHEY, CDR2 SMNVEV, per germline (reference sequence). There are 15 residues in the CDR3. Written as DNA, the CDR3 is TGTGCCAGCAGTTTATACAGTATAGGGGACTACGAGCAGTACTTC. Translated: CASSLYSIGDYEQYF.

J is TRBJ1-2 and V is TRBV11-2; 10 bases match TRBD1. CDR1 is SGHAT, CDR2 FQNNGV, per germline. The CDR3 covers 14 residues. The ends lost 6 bases at V and 8 bases at J; junction bases unmatched: 9. The CDR3 bases are TGTGCCAGCAGGGCAGGACAGGGGGAAGGGGGCTACACCTTC. This encodes CASRAGQGEGGYTF.

V usage is TRBV18 and J usage is TRBJ1-2; TRBD1 matches at 7 bases. The CDR3 extends over 16 amino acids. Germline V gene sequence: CDR1 KGHSH, CDR2 LQKENI. V lost 2 bases and J lost 0; bases outside the gene matches: 6. CDR3: CASSPWGTEANYGYTF. The CDR3 DNA reads as TGTGCCAGCTCACCATGGGGGACAGAAGCTAACTATGGCTACACCTTC.

The V gene is TRBV3-1 (or the pseudogene TRBV3-2), the J gene TRBJ2-5; no definite D call. V lost 4 bases and J lost 5, with 8 bases in between. This CDR3 region has 12 residues. CDR1 is LGHDT, CDR2 YNNKEL, per germline (reference sequence). The CDR3 loop reads CASSLWDETQYF. As DNA, the CDR3 is TGTGCCAGCAGCCTTTGGGATGAGACCCAGTACTTC.

This clone has just one count. The chain couples TRBV11-2 to TRBJ1-3; D might be TRBD1 (6 bases). This CDR3 comprises 15 residues. Germline V CDR1 and CDR2: SGHAT, FQNNGV. Between the trimmed V and J ends, which lost 4 bases and 4 bases, there was a span of 14 bases. CDR3 amino acids: CASSSAGEAGNTIYF. The CDR3 nucleotides are TGTGCCAGCAGCTCCGCAGGGGAGGCCGGAAACACCATATATTTT.

This clone was observed a few times. This chain links TRBV5-1 with TRBJ2-2; 13 nucleotides align to TRBD2. The V gene's germline CDR1 is SGHRS and CDR2 YFSETQ. V shed 1 base and J 4 bases; nucleotides not matched to a gene: 1. There are 16 residues in the CDR3. As DNA, the CDR3 is TGCGCCAGCAGCTTGCGGACTAGCGGGGGCACCGGGGAGCTGTTTTTT. Protein product: CASSLRTSGGTGELFF.

The chain is built from TRBV5-1 and TRBJ1-4; TRBD1 might be the D (6 bases). V was trimmed by 0 bases and J by 6 bases, leaving 6 bases between them. The germline V gene encodes CDR1 SGHRS and CDR2 YFSETQ. The CDR3 is 13 amino acids. Written as DNA, the CDR3 is TGCGCCAGCAGCTTGGGGACAGATGAAAAACTGTTTTTT. Translation gives CASSLGTDEKLFF.

This clone was recorded once. The V and J genes are TRBV27 and TRBJ1-6; 7 bases line up with TRBD1. V was clipped by 4 bases and J by 2 bases; unmatched bases: 5. Per the germline V gene, CDR1 is MNHEY and CDR2 is SMNVEV (reference sequence). This CDR3 contains 16 residues. This CDR3 reads CASSWGRGPYNSPLHF. In nucleotides, the CDR3 is TGTGCCAGCAGTTGGGGTAGGGGGCCCTATAATTCACCCCTCCACTTT.

The chain uses TRBV2 and TRBJ2-7; D is possibly TRBD1 (5 bases). V shed 6 bases and J shed 4 bases, with 10 bases lying between them. Germline V gene sequence: CDR1 SNHLY, CDR2 FYNNEI. The CDR3 has 12 amino acids. CDR3 sequence reads: CASRGQGYEQYF. In DNA, the CDR3 is TGTGCCAGCAGGGGCCAGGGTTACGAGCAGTACTTC.

The rearrangement joins TRBV6-1 to TRBJ1-1; D may be TRBD1 (5 bases). V was pared by 2 bases and J by 0 bases, with 13 bases between. This CDR3 contains 16 residues. Germline CDR1 reads MNHNS; CDR2 reads SASEGT. The CDR3 is CASSERGRGVNTEAFF. As DNA, the CDR3 is TGTGCCAGCAGTGAAAGGGGCCGCGGGGTGAACACTGAAGCTTTCTTT.

J is TRBJ2-1 and V is TRBV6-2 or TRBV6-3; D is uncertain. Germline lookup yields CDR1 MNHEY and CDR2 SVGEGT. Between the trimmed V and J ends, which lost 4 bases and 10 bases, there was a span of 5 bases. The CDR3 extends over 10 amino acids. CDR3 residues: CASSSGEQFF. The DNA for the CDR3 is TGTGCCAGCAGTTCTGGGGAGCAGTTCTTC.

Comments on this clone: This sample also contains other DNA sequences that code for the same CDR3. The chain has TRBV2 and TRBJ2-5; D ambiguous. V lost 4 bases and J lost 2, with 5 bases in between. The V gene's germline CDR1 is SNHLY and CDR2 FYNNEI. CDR3 length: 12 amino acids. Here the CDR3 DNA reads TGTGCCAGCAGTGTTCAGCAAGAGACCCAGTACTTC. This sequence encodes CASSVQQETQYF. Using reference TRBV2 and TRBJ2-5 for the parts outside the CDR3, the full variable domain is EPEVTQTPSHQVTQMGQEVILRCVPISNHLYFYWYRQILGQKVEFLVSFYNNEISEKSEIFDDQFSVERPDGSNFTLKIRSTKLEDSAMYFCASSVQQETQYFGPGTRLLVL.

The rearrangement uses TRBV5-1 and TRBJ2-7; possibly TRBD1 for D (6 bases). CDR3 length equals 13 residues. V dropped 5 bases and J dropped 2 bases, with 11 bases sitting between them. Per germline, CDR1 SGHRS and CDR2 YFSETQ. The CDR3 nucleotides are TGCGCCAGCAGGCCTGGACAGACCTACGAGCAGTACTTC. Translated, it gives CASRPGQTYEQYF.

The chain joins TRBV11-2 to TRBJ1-1; the D gene is possibly TRBD1 (6 bases). V gave up 5 bases and J gave up 4 bases, with 20 bases separating them. The CDR3 runs to 16 residues. CDR1 and CDR2 (germline): SGHAT, FQNNGV. The CDR3 is CASSDGFGGPGTEAFF. The CDR3 nucleotides read TGTGCCAGCAGCGATGGTTTTGGGGGCCCAGGCACTGAAGCTTTCTTT.

V usage is TRBV11-2 and J usage is TRBJ2-3; TRBD2 matches at 9 bases. The CDR3 spans 17 residues. Trimming removed 2 bases from V and 4 bases from J; junction bases left unmatched: 10. Germline CDR1 is SGHAT and CDR2 is FQNNGV. The CDR3 DNA follows: TGTGCCAGCAGCTTAAAAGCTTGGCGGGGGGGTTCAGATACGCAGTATTTT. Protein sequence: CASSLKAWRGGSDTQYF.

The chain recombines TRBV6-5 with TRBJ1-2; D gene unclear. V was shortened by 8 bases and J by 3 bases, with 13 bases between the two germline ends. The CDR3 covers 13 residues. CDR1 and CDR2 from the germline V gene are MNHEY and SVGAGI. The DNA of the CDR3 is TGTGCCAGCTTCTCGACCGGGGACTATGGCTACACCTTC. This translates into CASFSTGDYGYTF.

V gene TRBV11-3 combines with J gene TRBJ2-5; 10 positions match TRBD2. Germline CDR1 and CDR2: SGHNT and YENEEA. Unmatched junction bases numbered 2, after V lost 1 base and J lost 3 bases. This CDR3 contains 15 residues. CDR3 residues: CASSLVTSGEETQYF. The CDR3 nucleotides are TGTGCCAGCAGCTTAGTAACTAGCGGGGAAGAGACCCAGTACTTC.

This clone was picked up one time. This chain links TRBV13 with TRBJ2-1; 8 bases agree with TRBD2. Germline V CDR1 and CDR2: PRHDT, FYEKMQ (reference sequence). The length of the CDR3 is 16 residues. Unmatched junction bases numbered 10, after V lost 2 bases and J lost 7 bases. The CDR3 DNA reads TGTGCCAGCAGCTTACGCGCGGGGGGCAATCGGAATGAGCAGTTCTTC. It specifies CASSLRAGGNRNEQFF.